This T cell receptor (beta chain) was observed in a study of blood T cell repertoires in COVID-19. For the study at large: Samples came from the United States, Italy and Spain, spanning acute and convalescent COVID-19. The analysed material was cDNA or gDNA that came from T cells, B-cell-depleted T cells, or PBMCs.

Germline CDR1 SGHRS, CDR2 YFSETQ. J gave up 4 bases and V 9 bases, and 4 bases lay outside the gene matches. The CDR3 is 13 residues long. In the source study's methods: Reference gene primer amplification gave nucleated cell count estimates. The protocol was immunoSEQ multiplex PCR, while the TCRdb copy is restricted to in-frame clones and leaves out a portion. The V and J calls and clone size are taken from that table; D and trimming were inferred from the DNA. The sample contains approximately 60,000 clones, roughly 85% of which appear only once. The chain joins TRBV5-1 to TRBJ2-2; 9 bases are shared with TRBD1. This clonotype originated in a human donor in a cohort sampled during active COVID-19. Sequencing was carried out using peripheral blood. The CDR3 DNA reads TGCGCCACTCGACAGGGGGGCACCGGGGAGCTGTTTTTT. It translates to CATRQGGTGELFF.